The 15 T cell receptor beta chains below were found in one sample sequenced in a study of T cells expressing NK-cell markers. TCRdb reanalyzed the 5' RACE reads and collapses them to one entry per CDR3 protein, without DNA. The sample has about 120,000 distinct CDR3 sequences. The sequencing input was blood T cells: a sorted CD56 or NKG2C T cell subset, CD4+ or CD8+ T cells, or bulk PBMC T cells (not recorded which). These receptors originate from a woman between 18 and 69 years old in good health.

The chain combines TRBV10-3 with TRBJ2-1; TCRdb selects TRBD2, and the lack of DNA leaves this call unchecked. There are 16 residues in the CDR3. Germline CDR1 is ENHRY and CDR2 is SYGVKD. The CDR3 is CAINGLAGPSYNEQFF.

The chain is built from TRBV29-1 and TRBJ2-5; TCRdb returns TRBD2, unconfirmable since there is no DNA. CDR3 size: 17 residues. Germline values: CDR1 SQVTM, CDR2 ANQGSEA. CDR3 region: CSVDPGLLARTLETQYF.

The chain uses TRBV4-3 and TRBJ1-2; there is no DNA to check the TCRdb D call of TRBD1. CDR1 is LGHNA and CDR2 is YSLEER in the germline V gene. CDR3 length: 15 amino acids. CDR3 sequence: CASSQDLGQVYGYTF.

The rearrangement links TRBV15 to TRBJ1-1; TCRdb outputs TRBD1, but without DNA this stays unchecked. CDR3 size: 15 residues. Germline V lookup: CDR1 LNHNV, CDR2 YYDKDF (reference sequence). This CDR3 reads CATSARLQGMSEAFF.

The chain employs TRBV19 and TRBJ2-4; the D gene TCRdb calls, TRBD2, cannot be checked with no DNA. The CDR3 runs 15 residues. The germline V gene encodes CDR1 LNHDA and CDR2 SQIVND (reference sequence). The CDR3 sequence: CASKPGTSGLNIQYF. Full variable domain (outside the CDR3, taken from reference TRBV19 and TRBJ2-4): DGGITQSPKYLFRKEGQNVTLSCEQNLNHDAMYWYRQDPGQGLRLIYYSQIVNDFQKGDIAEGYSVSREKKESFPLTVTSAQKNPTAFYLCASKPGTSGLNIQYFGAGTRLSVL.

This chain joins TRBV4-3 and TRBJ2-5; no DNA is available, so the TRBD2 call from TCRdb remains unchecked. The CDR3 contains 15 residues. CDR1 LGHNA and CDR2 YSLEER come from the germline V gene. CDR3 protein: CASSQEWPAVETQYF.

This chain uses TRBV13 with TRBJ1-1. Germline V CDR1 and CDR2: PRHDT, FYEKMQ (reference sequence). The CDR3 spans 13 residues. This CDR3 is CASSPLKGPEAFF.

The chain joins TRBV4-2 to TRBJ2-5; TCRdb lists TRBD2, though no DNA is available to test this call. The CDR3 length is 15 residues. CDR1 LGHNA and CDR2 YNFKEQ come from the germline V gene. CDR3 sequence reads: CASSQLAGDQETQYF.

The chain uses TRBV20-1 and TRBJ1-1; TCRdb indicates TRBD1, and absent DNA this call remains unverified. The length of the CDR3 is 12 residues. Germline-derived CDR1 and CDR2 are DFQATT and SNEGSKA (reference sequence). The chain's CDR3 is CSAGLGDTEAFF.

The CDR3 here is CASREAGPEGYTF. This rearrangement joins TRBV25-1 to TRBJ1-2. The CDR3 is made up of 13 amino acids. The germline V gene has CDR1 MGHDK and CDR2 SYGVNS.

V is TRBV3-1 and J is TRBJ2-1; TCRdb lists TRBD2, though no DNA is available to test this call. This CDR3 has 15 residues. In germline, CDR1 is LGHDT, CDR2 YNNKEL (reference sequence). The chain's CDR3 is CASSQAGELYNEQFF.

The rearrangement joins TRBV20-1 to TRBJ2-5; TCRdb indicates TRBD2, and absent DNA this call remains unverified. The length of the CDR3 is 14 residues. CDR1 and CDR2 (germline): DFQATT, SNEGSKA (reference sequence). The CDR3 sequence: CSASASGLEGAQYF.

The chain carries TRBV5-4 and TRBJ2-5. The CDR3 is made up of 11 amino acids. Germline V gene data show CDR1 as SGHNT and CDR2 as YYREEE (reference sequence). This CDR3 is CASSSWETQYF.

V gene TRBV12-3 or TRBV12-4 combines with J gene TRBJ2-5. The CDR3 runs to 14 residues. The CDR3 sequence is CASSLALAPETQYF.

V is TRBV29-1 and J is TRBJ2-7; the D gene TCRdb calls, TRBD2, cannot be checked with no DNA. Germline CDR1 is SQVTM and CDR2 is ANQGSEA. The CDR3 is 13 residues long. The CDR3: CSVRTSRSYEQYF.